These 28 T cell receptor beta chains share one sample of origin, sequenced in a study of cytomegalovirus exposure and HLA in healthy donors (dated 2017 in TCRdb). The library was produced with the immunoSEQ multiplex PCR assay. A mixture of 60 forward primers for TCR Vbeta segments and 13 reverse primers for TCR Jbeta segments was used in the multiplex PCR. Imported from immuneACCESS, the table was reduced by TCRdb to in-frame sequences with V and J called. These copies leave out some clones; in studies compared against another copy, an unresolved V gene accounts for under half, and the cause of the remainder is not known. The sample contains roughly 88,000 clones, more than 75% of them found a single time. The ten top clones hold under 7% of the sample. Input material: PBMCs. The receptors shown here come from a man aged 25 to 40 in good health and CMV-seropositive.

The chain joins TRBV28 to TRBJ1-5; no clear D gene. Per germline, CDR1 MDHEN and CDR2 SYDVKM. The CDR3 is 12 amino acids. The germline V and J ends were trimmed by 7 bases and 0 bases, with 4 bases remaining between them. CDR3 protein: CASKASNQPQHF. In DNA, the CDR3 is TGTGCCAGCAAAGCTAGCAATCAGCCCCAGCATTTT.

CDR3 residues: CASSHLGQGLYGYTF. CDR3 nucleotides: TGCGCCAGCAGCCATCTCGGACAGGGCCTCTATGGCTACACCTTC. The chain carries TRBV4-1 and TRBJ1-2; 8 positions match TRBD1. The CDR3 is 15 residues long. After removal of 3 bases from V and 4 bases from J, the junction contained 7 bases not matched to a gene. Germline assignment: CDR1 MGHRA and CDR2 YSYEKL.

This clone has just a few counts. The chain has TRBV7-2 and TRBJ1-1; D gene uncertain. Germline-derived CDR1 and CDR2 are SGHTA and FQGNSA. The CDR3 has 13 amino acids. The ends were cut back, 4 bases at V and 5 bases at J, with 11 bases in the middle. The CDR3 DNA sequence: TGTGCCAGCAGCTCCCCGGGGAGGACTGAAGCTTTCTTT. Protein sequence: CASSSPGRTEAFF.

This chain joins TRBV9 and TRBJ2-1; 8 bases align to TRBD2. The CDR3 spans 13 residues. The V gene end was trimmed by 7 bases and the J gene end by 8 bases; junction bases not matched to a gene: 8. Germline values: CDR1 SGDLS, CDR2 YYNGEE. CDR3 sequence reads: CASRGRFGDEQFF. CDR3 bases: TGTGCCAGCCGCGGGAGGTTCGGTGATGAGCAGTTCTTC.

The V gene is TRBV15, the J gene TRBJ2-1; possibly TRBD2 for D (6 bases). Trimming pared 4 bases from V and 5 bases from J, leaving 21 bases between. The CDR3 totals 17 residues. The germline gives CDR1 LNHNV, CDR2 YYDKDF (reference sequence). In DNA form, the CDR3 reads TGTGCCACCAGCACCGAAATTAGCGGTTCGCGACACAATGAGCAGTTCTTC. Amino acid sequence: CATSTEISGSRHNEQFF. Full variable domain (rest looked up from reference TRBV15 and TRBJ2-1): DAMVIQNPRYQVTQFGKPVTLSCSQTLNHNVMYWYQQKSSQAPKLLFHYYDKDFNNEADTPDNFQSRRPNTSFCFLDIRSPGLGDTAMYLCATSTEISGSRHNEQFFGPGTRLTVL.

In its sample, this clone was seen once. The chain employs TRBV18 and TRBJ1-6; D is perhaps TRBD1 (5 bases). Germline CDR1 and CDR2: KGHSH and LQKENI. This CDR3 comprises 15 residues. V shed 5 bases and J shed 7 bases, with 15 bases lying between them. CDR3 bases: TGTGCCAGCTCAAATATTGACAGCACAAATTCACCCCTCCACTTT. It yields the protein CASSNIDSTNSPLHF.

The DNA for the CDR3 is TGTGCCAGTAGTCGGGTCTTACCCAATGAGCAGTTCTTC. This encodes CASSRVLPNEQFF. The gene calls are TRBV19 and TRBJ2-1; D is uncertain. V was shortened by 5 bases and J by 6 bases, with 11 bases between the two germline ends. The CDR3 has 13 amino acids. The germline gives CDR1 LNHDA, CDR2 SQIVND (reference sequence).

The chain is built from TRBV7-2 and TRBJ2-1; D may be TRBD2 (5 bases). CDR3 size: 13 residues. Germline assignment: CDR1 SGHTA and CDR2 FQGNSA. V lost 5 bases and J 8 bases, leaving 13 bases between the germline ends. The CDR3 nucleotides are TGTGCCAGCAGCCATCCCCTCGGGGATGAGCAGTTCTTC. Encoded protein: CASSHPLGDEQFF.

V and J are TRBV30 and TRBJ1-5; tentative D call: TRBD1 (5 bases). This CDR3 comprises 13 residues. V was pared by 1 base and J by 7 bases, with 11 bases between. Germline V gene lookup returns CDR1 GTSNPN and CDR2 SVGIG (reference sequence). This CDR3 is CAWSERRDQPQHF. The CDR3 DNA follows: TGTGCCTGGAGTGAAAGGAGGGACCAGCCCCAGCATTTT. The variable domain in full, completed from reference TRBV30 and TRBJ1-5, reads SQTIHQWPATLVQPVGSPLSLECTVEGTSNPNLYWYRQAAGRGLQLLFYSVGIGQISSEVPQNLSASRPQDRQFILSSKKLLLSDSGFYLCAWSERRDQPQHFGDGTRLSIL.

V and J are TRBV19 and TRBJ2-5; D might be TRBD1 (6 bases). Trimming cost V 4 bases and J 1 base, with 13 bases left between them. The germline V gene has CDR1 LNHDA and CDR2 SQIVND (reference sequence). The CDR3 spans 15 residues. CDR3 residues: CASSSRRRGQETQYF. The DNA for the CDR3 is TGTGCCAGTAGTAGTCGGCGCAGGGGCCAAGAGACCCAGTACTTC. The full variable domain, its missing parts supplied by reference TRBV19 and TRBJ2-5, is DGGITQSPKYLFRKEGQNVTLSCEQNLNHDAMYWYRQDPGQGLRLIYYSQIVNDFQKGDIAEGYSVSREKKESFPLTVTSAQKNPTAFYLCASSSRRRGQETQYFGPGTRLLVL.

This clone was counted a single time. This chain links TRBV4-2 with TRBJ2-5; maybe TRBD2 (6 bases). CDR1 and CDR2 from the germline V gene are LGHNA and YNFKEQ. Between the trimmed V and J ends, which lost 1 base and 0 bases, there was a span of 15 bases. The CDR3 consists of 17 residues. The CDR3 loop is CASSQVLGGRNQETQYF. The CDR3 nucleotides are TGTGCCAGCAGCCAAGTTTTGGGAGGACGGAACCAAGAGACCCAGTACTTC.

In this sample, this clone turned up a few times. This chain uses TRBV4-3 with TRBJ2-3, with 8 bases fitting TRBD2. V lost 1 base and J lost 3; bases outside the gene matches: 3. CDR3 length equals 15 residues. CDR1 is LGHNA, CDR2 YSLEER, per germline. CDR3 in amino acids: CASSQAGGPTDTQYF. The CDR3 bases are TGCGCCAGCAGCCAAGCGGGAGGGCCGACAGATACGCAGTATTTT.

J is TRBJ2-1 and V is TRBV27; D may be TRBD1 (5 bases). The germline V gene has CDR1 MNHEY and CDR2 SMNVEV (reference sequence). V was clipped by 5 bases and J by 8 bases, with 19 bases between them. This CDR3 region has 15 residues. This chain's CDR3 is CASSPIGGWGDEQFF. In nucleotides, the CDR3 is TGTGCCAGCAGTCCTATAGGTGGGTGGGGCGATGAGCAGTTCTTC.

This clone was detected a few times. The chain couples TRBV29-1 to TRBJ1-2; 8 nucleotides line up with TRBD1. Germline-derived CDR1 and CDR2 are SQVTM and ANQGSEA. This CDR3 region has 13 residues. The V segment lost 7 bases and the J segment 4 bases; nucleotides outside the gene matches: 8. Here the CDR3 DNA reads TGCAGCGCCTACAGGGGGACTCTCTATGGCTACACCTTC. This encodes CSAYRGTLYGYTF.

The chain is built from TRBV7-8 and TRBJ1-1; 8 bases map to TRBD1. CDR1 is SGHVS and CDR2 is FQNEAQ in the germline V gene. V was clipped by 5 bases and J by 11 bases; unmatched bases: 13. The CDR3 contains 14 residues. The CDR3, as DNA: TGTGCCAGCAGCCGCTCGACAGGGGCCGCGACGGCTTTCTTT. This codes for CASSRSTGAATAFF.

This chain uses TRBV11-1 with TRBJ2-5; 7 bases are a match to TRBD2. V lost 1 base, J lost 4 bases, and 6 bases stayed unmatched. The V gene's germline CDR1 is SGHAT and CDR2 FQDESV (reference sequence). The CDR3 runs 15 residues. The CDR3 here is CASSLVASGVETQYF. The CDR3 coding sequence is TGTGCCAGCAGCTTAGTTGCCAGCGGGGTAGAGACCCAGTACTTC.

The gene calls are TRBV7-3 and TRBJ2-3; D is undetermined. The CDR3 length is 13 residues. CDR1 SGHTA and CDR2 FQGTGA come from the germline V gene. Between the trimmed V and J ends, which lost 3 bases and 5 bases, there was a span of 9 bases. The CDR3 DNA reads TGTGCCAGCAGCTTGGGCTTCAGAGATACGCAGTATTTT. This sequence encodes CASSLGFRDTQYF.

The gene calls are TRBV28 and TRBJ2-5; D is ambiguous. Germline V gene lookup returns CDR1 MDHEN and CDR2 SYDVKM. V lost 6 bases, J lost 3 bases, and 11 bases lay in between. CDR3 length equals 13 residues. The CDR3 loop is CASRRPPEETQYF. The CDR3 DNA is TGTGCCAGCAGGCGGCCCCCCGAAGAGACCCAGTACTTC.

CDR3 DNA sequence: TGTGCCAGCCCACACCACTACGAGCAGTACGTC. As protein: CASPHHYEQYV. The chain is built from TRBV21-1 and TRBJ2-7; the table's D call TRBD2 went unverified against the DNA. TRBV21-1 is assigned pseudogene status. CDR3 length: 11 residues.

The chain recombines TRBV6-6 with TRBJ1-1; 8 bases agree with TRBD1. Per the germline V gene, CDR1 is MNHNY and CDR2 is SVGAGI (reference sequence). This CDR3 spans 13 amino acids. With 5 bases clipped from V and 7 bases from J, the junction kept 6 bases outside the gene matches. CDR3 nucleotide sequence: TGTGCCAGCAGTAGGACAGGGCCGATTGAAGCTTTCTTT. Translation gives CASSRTGPIEAFF.

A few counts support this clone. This chain joins TRBV5-8 and TRBJ1-2; D might be TRBD1 (6 bases). The CDR3 sequence is 14 residues long. Per germline, CDR1 SGHTS and CDR2 YDEGEE. V gave up 2 bases and J gave up 4 bases, with 12 bases separating them. CDR3 sequence (DNA): TGTGCCAGCAGCTTCGACAGGAGTGCCTATGGCTACACCTTC. Translating it yields CASSFDRSAYGYTF.

This clone was seen just once. The chain combines TRBV6-4 with TRBJ2-2; no firm D call. Germline lookup yields CDR1 MRHNA and CDR2 SNTAGT. The V and J ends lost 2 bases and 4 bases respectively, with 8 bases between them. The CDR3 loop spans 14 amino acids. This chain's CDR3 is CASSDQTLTGELFF. The CDR3 region has the DNA TGTGCCAGCAGTGACCAGACACTCACCGGGGAGCTGTTTTTT.

This clone was counted only a few times. Mismatch with germline at one junction end may stem from a read error. This chain uses TRBV6-5 with TRBJ2-7, with a weak D call TRBD2 (6 bases). Germline CDR1 and CDR2: MNHEY and SVGAGI. The CDR3 loop spans 13 amino acids. CDR3 DNA: TGTGCCAGCAGTCCCAGTGGGGGGTACGGGCAGTACTTC. Translating it yields CASSPSGGYGQYF.

The table lists this clone with a count of one. This chain links TRBV2 with TRBJ2-7, with unresolved D. CDR1 and CDR2 (germline): SNHLY, FYNNEI. V lost 3 bases and J lost 3, with 3 bases in between. CDR3 length equals 11 residues. The CDR3 nucleotides read TGTGCCAGCAGTGACTTCTACGAGCAGTACTTC. Encoded protein: CASSDFYEQYF.

Concerning this clone itself: One end of the junction fails to match germline, which may point to a read error. The identical CDR3 is also encoded by other nucleotide sequences in the sample. This sequence joins TRBV7-9 and TRBJ1-1; 10 bases line up with TRBD1. CDR3 length: 15 residues. Looked up from germline, CDR1 is SEHNR and CDR2 is FQNEAQ (reference sequence). This chain's CDR3 is CASSPRQGAGTEAFF. In nucleotides, the CDR3 is TGTGCCAGCAGCCCGCGACAGGGGGCGGGCACTGAAGCTTTCTTC.

The V and J genes are TRBV19 and TRBJ1-2; D remains unclear. The CDR3 covers 14 residues. Trimming left V 3 bases short and J 6 bases short, with 14 bases between. Germline V gives CDR1 LNHDA, CDR2 SQIVND (reference sequence). This chain's CDR3 is CASSIMVRVDGYTF. The CDR3 nucleotides are TGTGCCAGTAGTATTATGGTGAGGGTGGATGGCTACACCTTC.

The chain joins TRBV5-1 to TRBJ2-1; 8 nucleotides line up with TRBD1. Germline CDR1 reads SGHRS; CDR2 reads YFSETQ. The V gene end was trimmed by 4 bases and the J gene end by 1 base; junction bases not matched to a gene: 1. This CDR3 has 14 residues. CDR3 sequence: CASSRDRSYNEQFF. CDR3 bases: TGCGCCAGCAGCCGGGACAGGTCCTACAATGAGCAGTTCTTC.

The V gene is TRBV6-5, the J gene TRBJ2-7, with TRBD2 as a possible D gene (5 bases). V dropped 6 bases and J dropped 12 bases, with 15 bases sitting between them. The CDR3 loop spans 11 amino acids. Germline CDR1 is MNHEY and CDR2 is SVGAGI. DNA of the CDR3: TGTGCCAGCAGCCCGGGGAGTCAGTGGTACTTC. Its translation is CASSPGSQWYF.